Below, 27 T cell receptor beta chains from the same sample are listed, as sequenced in a study of blood T cell repertoires in COVID-19. Measured with immunoSEQ multiplex PCR; TCRdb has only the in-frame clones, and not every one. The sample lists 400,000 or so clones; approximately 85% were seen once. The material sequenced was PBMCs or T cells enriched from blood (not recorded which). These receptors were taken from a woman between 40 and 55 years old with acute COVID-19.

V is TRBV2 and J is TRBJ1-5; D gene ambiguous. Germline V gives CDR1 SNHLY, CDR2 FYNNEI. Trimming took off 6 bases at V and 9 bases at J, with 18 bases between the two ends. The CDR3 loop spans 14 amino acids. CDR3 bases: TGTGCCAGCAGGGCGACACTGACAACAACGCCCCAGCATTTT. It yields the protein CASRATLTTTPQHF.

This clone was observed a single time. The chain combines TRBV4-1 with TRBJ2-1; 11 bases match TRBD2. The CDR3 sequence is 15 residues long. Germline V gene sequence: CDR1 MGHRA, CDR2 YSYEKL. The junction had 2 bases not matched to a gene; V was cut back by 0 bases and J by 7 bases. The CDR3 bases are TGCGCCAGCAGCCAAGATAGCGGGGGGGGGAATGAGCAGTTCTTC. It encodes CASSQDSGGGNEQFF.

The chain is built from TRBV5-1 and TRBJ1-1; 9 bases are shared with TRBD1. The germline gives CDR1 SGHRS, CDR2 YFSETQ. This CDR3 comprises 15 residues. With V trimmed by 4 bases and J by 4 bases, 8 bases remained unmatched. CDR3 coding DNA: TGCGCCAGCAGCCCCGATACAGGGGGCGGCACTGAAGCTTTCTTT. Translated: CASSPDTGGGTEAFF.

The chain recombines TRBV2 with TRBJ1-4, with D possibly matching TRBD1 (5 bases). Germline V CDR1 and CDR2: SNHLY, FYNNEI. Trimming pared 5 bases from V and 10 bases from J, leaving 14 bases between. The CDR3 sequence is 13 residues long. Here the CDR3 DNA reads TGTGCCAGCAGTAGGGGTGATCTCGGAAAACTGTTTTTT. Translating gives CASSRGDLGKLFF.

The CDR3 region has the DNA TGTGCCAGTAGTCCCGACTCGGGACACAGCAATCAGCCCCAGCATTTT. It yields the protein CASSPDSGHSNQPQHF. V usage is TRBV19 and J usage is TRBJ1-5; TRBD1 is a possible D gene (6 bases). The CDR3 runs 16 residues. Germline CDR1 LNHDA, CDR2 SQIVND (reference sequence). V was clipped by 5 bases and J by 1 base, with 15 bases between them.

The chain has TRBV19 and TRBJ1-5, with 9 bases that match TRBD1. The CDR3 extends over 15 amino acids. Germline V gene sequence: CDR1 LNHDA, CDR2 SQIVND (reference sequence). Germline trimming cut 7 bases from V and 6 bases from J; bases unmatched to any gene: 10. CDR3 DNA: TGTGCCAGTACAGACGCGACAGGGGGTCTTCAGCCCCAGCATTTT. Its protein is CASTDATGGLQPQHF.

The DNA for the CDR3 is TGCGCCAGCAGCCAAGATGTCGGCGATAAGGGGCGTTCGGGGTTCTTC. Translated: CASSQDVGDKGRSGFF. The V gene is TRBV4-1, the J gene TRBJ2-1; D is perhaps TRBD1 (5 bases). Germline values: CDR1 MGHRA, CDR2 YSYEKL. This CDR3 comprises 16 residues. V lost 0 bases to trimming and J lost 15 bases, with 24 bases between them.

This clone was seen only once. This chain joins TRBV5-1 and TRBJ2-7, with a possible D match to TRBD1 (6 bases). V was shortened by 0 bases and J by 2 bases, with 15 bases between the two germline ends. The CDR3 spans 16 residues. CDR1 is SGHRS, CDR2 YFSETQ, per germline. The CDR3 DNA reads TGCGCCAGCAGCTTGGCCGGGACATCTGGAGCCTACGAGCAGTACTTC. Translating it yields CASSLAGTSGAYEQYF. Complete variable domain (other parts from reference TRBV5-1 and TRBJ2-7): KAGVTQTPRYLIKTRGQQVTLSCSPISGHRSVSWYQQTPGQGLQFLFEYFSETQRNKGNFPGRFSGRQFSNSRSEMNVSTLELGDSALYLCASSLAGTSGAYEQYFGPGTRLTVT.

The chain carries TRBV5-1 and TRBJ2-3, with a weak D call TRBD1 (5 bases). Trimming removed 7 bases at V and 5 bases at J, with 20 bases between. This CDR3 is built from 15 residues. Germline CDR1 SGHRS, CDR2 YFSETQ. The DNA for the CDR3 is TGCGCCAGCCAGCTAGATGGGCGACAGATAGATACGCAGTATTTT. Translating it yields CASQLDGRQIDTQYF. The full variable domain, rest sourced from reference TRBV5-1 and TRBJ2-3, is KAGVTQTPRYLIKTRGQQVTLSCSPISGHRSVSWYQQTPGQGLQFLFEYFSETQRNKGNFPGRFSGRQFSNSRSEMNVSTLELGDSALYLCASQLDGRQIDTQYFGPGTRLTVL.

The chain links TRBV5-1 to TRBJ2-7; 11 bases match TRBD2. The ends lost 4 bases at V and 1 base at J; junction bases unmatched: 7. CDR1 and CDR2 from the germline V gene are SGHRS and YFSETQ. There are 16 residues in the CDR3. CDR3 bases: TGCGCCAGCAGCCCCGTAGCGGGGGGGGTTTCCTACGAGCAGTACTTC. It specifies CASSPVAGGVSYEQYF. Variable domain in full (rest from reference TRBV5-1 and TRBJ2-7): KAGVTQTPRYLIKTRGQQVTLSCSPISGHRSVSWYQQTPGQGLQFLFEYFSETQRNKGNFPGRFSGRQFSNSRSEMNVSTLELGDSALYLCASSPVAGGVSYEQYFGPGTRLTVT.

V and J are TRBV9 and TRBJ2-3; 14 nucleotides match TRBD2. Germline lookup yields CDR1 SGDLS and CDR2 YYNGEE. This CDR3 contains 17 residues. J lost 4 bases, V lost 5 bases, and 9 bases had no gene match. In DNA, the CDR3 is TGTGCCAGCAGTGCCCTCGGACTAGCGGGGGGCCCAGATACGCAGTATTTT. As protein: CASSALGLAGGPDTQYF.

The chain combines TRBV10-3 with TRBJ2-2, with D possibly TRBD2 on 6 matching bases. Germline V gene sequence: CDR1 ENHRY, CDR2 SYGVKD. CDR3 length: 12 residues. Trimming pared 10 bases from V and 6 bases from J, leaving 12 bases between. Written as DNA, the CDR3 is TGTGCCACAGGGAGGTTGGCCGGGGAGCTGTTTTTT. Residues: CATGRLAGELFF.

The rearrangement joins TRBV12-3 or TRBV12-4 to TRBJ1-2; no firm D call. The CDR3 is made up of 12 amino acids. V was pared by 7 bases and J by 6 bases, with 12 bases between. The CDR3 region has the DNA TGTGCCAGCATCCGATCTACGGATGGCTACACCTTC. Protein sequence: CASIRSTDGYTF.

The chain uses TRBV4-1 and TRBJ2-3, with D perhaps TRBD2 (5 bases). Germline V gene sequence: CDR1 MGHRA, CDR2 YSYEKL. Trimming shortened V by 4 bases and J by 0 bases, and 8 bases separated the two germline ends. The CDR3 has 14 residues. The CDR3 sequence is CASSPRTSTDTQYF. CDR3 in DNA: TGCGCCAGCAGCCCAAGGACTAGCACAGATACGCAGTATTTT.

V is TRBV28 and J is TRBJ1-2, with TRBD1 matching over 7 bases. Per germline, CDR1 MDHEN and CDR2 SYDVKM. V shed 4 bases and J 4 bases; nucleotides not matched to a gene: 6. The CDR3 length is 14 residues. This CDR3 is CASSWAAGGYGYTF. The DNA for the CDR3 is TGTGCCAGCAGTTGGGCGGCAGGGGGCTATGGCTACACCTTC.

The chain carries TRBV3-1 (or the pseudogene TRBV3-2) and TRBJ2-3, with TRBD2 matching 12 bases. CDR1 and CDR2 (germline): LGHDT, YNNKEL (reference sequence). J was trimmed by 4 bases and V by 4 bases; bases with no gene match: 3. The CDR3 is 15 residues long. The chain's CDR3 is CASSRLAGGPDTQYF. The CDR3 DNA sequence: TGTGCCAGCAGCCGGCTAGCGGGGGGGCCAGATACGCAGTATTTT.

This clone was counted once. At one end the junction does not follow the germline gene, possibly because of a read error. The chain uses TRBV2 and TRBJ1-2; D is uncertain. Germline CDR1 is SNHLY and CDR2 is FYNNEI. The CDR3 loop spans 11 amino acids. CDR3 amino acids: CASSITMPPLF. The CDR3 nucleotides read TGTGCCAGCAGCATCACTATGCCGCCCCTCTTC. The full variable domain, rest sourced from reference TRBV2 and TRBJ1-2, is EPEVTQTPSHQVTQMGQEVILRCVPISNHLYFYWYRQILGQKVEFLVSFYNNEISEKSEIFDDQFSVERPDGSNFTLKIRSTKLEDSAMYFCASSITMPPLFGSGTRLTVV.

The chain is built from TRBV10-3 and TRBJ1-2; 7 bases line up with TRBD1. Looked up from germline, CDR1 is ENHRY and CDR2 is SYGVKD. Trimming cost V 6 bases and J 2 bases; bases outside gene matches: 3. The CDR3 has 13 residues. The CDR3 sequence is CAISLQGNYGYTF. CDR3 DNA: TGTGCCATCAGCCTACAGGGGAACTATGGCTACACCTTC.

The genes are TRBV6-6 and TRBJ1-5; the match to TRBD1 covers 7 bases. In germline, CDR1 is MNHNY, CDR2 SVGAGI (reference sequence). The CDR3 length is 14 residues. Trimming removed 2 bases from V and 8 bases from J; junction bases left unmatched: 6. The CDR3 coding sequence is TGTGCCAGCAGTTACCGAGACAGGGAGGAGCCCCAGCATTTT. The encoded protein is CASSYRDREEPQHF.

This chain links TRBV2 with TRBJ1-5; TRBD1 matches at 9 bases. The CDR3 totals 14 residues. CDR1 and CDR2 from the germline V gene are SNHLY and FYNNEI. Unmatched junction bases numbered 2, after V lost 5 bases and J lost 3 bases. The CDR3 DNA reads as TGTGCCAGCAGTAGGACAGGGGCCAATCAGCCCCAGCATTTT. Its protein is CASSRTGANQPQHF.

The rearrangement links TRBV5-1 to TRBJ1-2; perhaps TRBD1 as D (5 bases). This CDR3 is 15 amino acids long. The V gene lost 1 base and the J gene lost 1 base, with 11 bases spanning the gap. Germline V CDR1 and CDR2: SGHRS, YFSETQ. CDR3 in amino acids: CASSLRQGGNYGYTF. The CDR3 DNA follows: TGCGCCAGCAGCTTGCGGCAGGGAGGTAACTATGGCTACACCTTC.

The chain has TRBV4-1 and TRBJ1-4; no clear D gene. V lost 1 base and J 0 bases, leaving 6 bases between the germline ends. Germline V gives CDR1 MGHRA, CDR2 YSYEKL. CDR3 length: 15 residues. For the CDR3, the DNA is TGCGCCAGCAGCCAAGGACGGGCAACTAATGAAAAACTGTTTTTT. Translation gives CASSQGRATNEKLFF.

The gene calls are TRBV3-1 (or the pseudogene TRBV3-2) and TRBJ1-5; 8 bases match TRBD1. The trim removed 3 bases at V and 3 bases at J, leaving 7 bases unmatched. This CDR3 comprises 16 residues. CDR1 is LGHDT and CDR2 is YNNKEL in the germline V gene (reference sequence). The CDR3 nucleotides read TGTGCCAGCAGCCAGGATGGACAGGGCCACAATCAGCCCCAGCATTTT. Protein sequence: CASSQDGQGHNQPQHF.

V usage is TRBV6-5 and J usage is TRBJ2-1, with D uncertain. Between the trimmed V and J ends, which lost 2 bases and 0 bases, there was a span of 5 bases. CDR3 size: 14 residues. CDR1 and CDR2 (germline): MNHEY, SVGAGI. CDR3 sequence (DNA): TGTGCCAGCAGTTACGAGAGCTCCTACAATGAGCAGTTCTTC. It codes for CASSYESSYNEQFF.

The chain carries TRBV4-1 and TRBJ1-3; 7 bases line up with TRBD1. The CDR3 contains 15 residues. The germline CDR1 and CDR2 sequences are MGHRA and YSYEKL. V was pared by 2 bases and J by 7 bases, with 8 bases of the junction left unmatched. The CDR3 region is CASSQQWDRRNTIYF. In DNA form, the CDR3 reads TGCGCCAGCAGCCAACAATGGGACAGACGTAACACCATATATTTT.

This sequence joins TRBV30 and TRBJ1-6, with D possibly being TRBD1 (5 bases). CDR3 length equals 16 residues. V lost 4 bases and J lost 0, with 13 bases in between. Germline loops: CDR1 GTSNPN, CDR2 SVGIG (reference sequence). The CDR3 is CAWNRGGSSYNSPLHF. The CDR3 DNA reads as TGTGCCTGGAATCGGGGGGGGAGCTCCTATAATTCACCCCTCCACTTT.

This chain uses TRBV2 with TRBJ1-5; 7 bases match TRBD1. This CDR3 has 17 residues. The V segment lost 6 bases and the J segment 3 bases; nucleotides outside the gene matches: 14. Looked up from germline, CDR1 is SNHLY and CDR2 is FYNNEI. CDR3 sequence reads: CASSPNRGVRPNQPQHF. As DNA, the CDR3 is TGTGCCAGCAGCCCCAACAGGGGCGTCCGCCCCAATCAGCCCCAGCATTTT.